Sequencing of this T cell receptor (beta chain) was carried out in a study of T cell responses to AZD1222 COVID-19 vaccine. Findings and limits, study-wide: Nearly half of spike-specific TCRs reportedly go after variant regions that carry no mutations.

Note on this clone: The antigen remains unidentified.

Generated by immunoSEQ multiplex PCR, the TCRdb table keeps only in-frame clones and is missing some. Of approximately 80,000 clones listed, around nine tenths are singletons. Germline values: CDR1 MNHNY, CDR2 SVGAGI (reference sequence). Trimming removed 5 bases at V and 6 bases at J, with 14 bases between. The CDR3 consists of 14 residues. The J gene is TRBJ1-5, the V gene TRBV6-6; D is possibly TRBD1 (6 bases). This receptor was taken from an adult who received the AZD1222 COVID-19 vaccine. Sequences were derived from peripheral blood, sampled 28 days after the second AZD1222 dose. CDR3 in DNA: TGTGCCAGCAGTACCACAGGGAAGTCTCAGCCCCAGCATTTT. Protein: CASSTTGKSQPQHF.